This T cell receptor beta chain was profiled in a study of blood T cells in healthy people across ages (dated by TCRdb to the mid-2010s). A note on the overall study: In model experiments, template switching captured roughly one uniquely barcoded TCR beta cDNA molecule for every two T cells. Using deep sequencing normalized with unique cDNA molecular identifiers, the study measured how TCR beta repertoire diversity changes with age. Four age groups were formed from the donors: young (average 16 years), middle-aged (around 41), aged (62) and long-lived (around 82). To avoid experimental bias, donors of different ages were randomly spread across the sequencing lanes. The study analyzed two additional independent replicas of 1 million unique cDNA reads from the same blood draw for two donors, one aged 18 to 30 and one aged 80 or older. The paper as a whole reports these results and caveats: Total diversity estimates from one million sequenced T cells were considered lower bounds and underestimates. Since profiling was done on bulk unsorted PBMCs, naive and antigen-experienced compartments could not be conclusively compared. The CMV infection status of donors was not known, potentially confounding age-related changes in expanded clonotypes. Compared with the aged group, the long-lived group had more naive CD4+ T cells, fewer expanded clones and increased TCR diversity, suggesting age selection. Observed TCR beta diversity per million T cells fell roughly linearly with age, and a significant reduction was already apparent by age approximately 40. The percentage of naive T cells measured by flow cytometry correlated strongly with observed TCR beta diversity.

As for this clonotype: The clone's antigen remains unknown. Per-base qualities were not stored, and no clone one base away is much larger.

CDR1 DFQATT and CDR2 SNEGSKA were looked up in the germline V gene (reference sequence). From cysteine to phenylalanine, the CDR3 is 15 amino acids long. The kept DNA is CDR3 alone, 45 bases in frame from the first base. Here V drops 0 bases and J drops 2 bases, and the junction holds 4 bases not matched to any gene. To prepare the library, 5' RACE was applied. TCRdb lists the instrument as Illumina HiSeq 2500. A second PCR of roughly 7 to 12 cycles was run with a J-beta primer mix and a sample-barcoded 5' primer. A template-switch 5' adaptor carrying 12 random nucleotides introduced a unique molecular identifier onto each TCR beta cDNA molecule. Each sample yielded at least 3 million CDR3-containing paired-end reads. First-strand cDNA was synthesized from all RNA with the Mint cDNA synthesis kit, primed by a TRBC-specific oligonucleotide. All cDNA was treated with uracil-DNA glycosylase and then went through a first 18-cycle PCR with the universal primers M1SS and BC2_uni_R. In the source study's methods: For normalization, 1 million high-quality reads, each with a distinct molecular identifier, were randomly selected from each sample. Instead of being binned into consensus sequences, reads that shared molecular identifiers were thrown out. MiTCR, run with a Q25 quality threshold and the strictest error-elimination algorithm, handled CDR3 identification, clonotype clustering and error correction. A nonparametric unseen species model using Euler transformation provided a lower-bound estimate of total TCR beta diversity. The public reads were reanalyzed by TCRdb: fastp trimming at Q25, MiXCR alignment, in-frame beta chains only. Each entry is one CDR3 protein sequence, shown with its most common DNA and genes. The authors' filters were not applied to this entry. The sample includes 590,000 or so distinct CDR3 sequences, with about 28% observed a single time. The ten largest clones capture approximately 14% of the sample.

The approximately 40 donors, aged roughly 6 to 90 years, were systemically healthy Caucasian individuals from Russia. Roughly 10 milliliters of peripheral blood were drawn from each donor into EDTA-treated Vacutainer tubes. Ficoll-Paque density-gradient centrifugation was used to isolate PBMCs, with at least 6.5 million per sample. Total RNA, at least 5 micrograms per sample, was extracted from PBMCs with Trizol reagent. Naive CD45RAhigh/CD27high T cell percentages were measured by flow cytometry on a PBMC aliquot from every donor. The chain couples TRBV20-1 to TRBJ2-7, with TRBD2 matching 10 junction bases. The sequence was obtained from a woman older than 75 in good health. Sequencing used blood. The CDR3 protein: CSARDLLAGAYEQYF. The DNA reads TGCAGTGCTAGAGATCTTCTAGCGGGGGCCTACGAGCAGTACTTC.